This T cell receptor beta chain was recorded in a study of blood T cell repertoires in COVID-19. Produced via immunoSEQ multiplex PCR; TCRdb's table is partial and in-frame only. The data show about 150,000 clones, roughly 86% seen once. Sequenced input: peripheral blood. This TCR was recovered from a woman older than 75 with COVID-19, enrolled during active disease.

In DNA form, the CDR3 reads TGTGCCAGCAGCTTGGAGGGGACTGAAGCTTTCTTT. It is translated as CASSLEGTEAFF. J is TRBJ1-1 and V is TRBV5-4; perhaps TRBD1 as D (5 bases). CDR1 and CDR2 (germline): SGHNT, YYREEE (reference sequence). The CDR3 covers 12 residues. The V end was cut by 0 bases, the J end by 5 bases, with 5 bases between.